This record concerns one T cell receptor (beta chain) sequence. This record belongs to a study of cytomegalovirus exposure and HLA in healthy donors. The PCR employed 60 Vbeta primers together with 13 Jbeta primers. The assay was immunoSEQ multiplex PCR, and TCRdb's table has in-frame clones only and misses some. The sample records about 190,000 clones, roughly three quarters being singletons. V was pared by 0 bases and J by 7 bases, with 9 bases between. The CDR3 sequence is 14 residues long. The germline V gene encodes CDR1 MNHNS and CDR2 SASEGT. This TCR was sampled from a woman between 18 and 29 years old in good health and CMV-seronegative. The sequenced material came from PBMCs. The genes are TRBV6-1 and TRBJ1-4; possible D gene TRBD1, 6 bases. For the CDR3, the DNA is TGTGCCAGCAGTGAAGCAGGGGGGGGTGAAAAACTGTTTTTT. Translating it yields CASSEAGGGEKLFF.